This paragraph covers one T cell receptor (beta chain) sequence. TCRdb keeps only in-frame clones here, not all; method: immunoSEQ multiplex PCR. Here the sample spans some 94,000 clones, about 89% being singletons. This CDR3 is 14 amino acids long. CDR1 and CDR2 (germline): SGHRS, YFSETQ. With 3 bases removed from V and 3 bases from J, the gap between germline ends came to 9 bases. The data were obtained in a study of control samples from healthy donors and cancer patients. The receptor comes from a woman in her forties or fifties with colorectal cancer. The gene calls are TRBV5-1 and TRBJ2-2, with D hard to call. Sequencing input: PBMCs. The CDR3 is CASSSGSYTGELFF. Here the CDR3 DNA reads TGCGCCAGCAGCTCAGGATCCTACACCGGGGAGCTGTTTTTT.